This T cell receptor beta chain stems from a study of cytomegalovirus exposure and HLA in healthy donors. Study-wide points: Among TCR sequences, most were rare, though some public TCRs appeared in many donors. Presence/absence analyses treated sequencing depth as roughly uniform across donors.

PCR used 60 Vbeta primers and 13 Jbeta primers. Sequencing used immunoSEQ multiplex PCR; TCRdb keeps in-frame clones, though not all of them. The sample has approximately 180,000 clones, about four fifths seen once. A word on this clone: Its antigen remains unidentified.

Deletions cut 3 bases from V and 1 base from J, with 12 bases between. This CDR3 region has 15 residues. Looked up from germline, CDR1 is MDHEN and CDR2 is SYDVKM. The chain has TRBV28 and TRBJ1-2, with TRBD1 as a possible D gene (5 bases). Sequenced input: PBMCs. This TCR was sampled from a woman between 50 and 59 years old in good health and CMV-seronegative. The CDR3 DNA reads TGTGCCAGCAGTTTCCCACGGGGGATTAACTATGGCTACACCTTC. Translation gives CASSFPRGINYGYTF.